The clone carrying this T cell receptor beta chain has a count of ten or more. As yet, its antigen is unknown. This beta chain slipped into a library made for alpha chains as a stray read, so its size is not meaningful. The data are from a study of spatial heterogeneity in lung cancer. Each TCR cDNA molecule carried a unique molecular identifier. MiXCR, applied by TCRdb to the 5' RACE reads, yields one record per CDR3 protein. The table records 17,000 or so distinct CDR3 sequences, 5% to 8% of them present only once. Whole-study results and caveats: Tumoral mutation counts were tracked by counts of expanded intratumoral alpha and beta TCRs.

As to time point: sample taken at primary tumor resection. CDR3 length equals 13 residues. V was clipped by 4 bases and J by 4 bases, with 7 bases between them. Per germline, CDR1 SGHVS and CDR2 FNYEAQ. The TCR comes from a male donor with early-stage non-small cell lung cancer. The sequences come from lung tumor tissue, collected at surgery. The chain employs TRBV7-6 and TRBJ2-2; no definite D call. This chain's CDR3 is CASSYLRTGELFF. CDR3 nucleotide sequence: TGTGCCAGCAGCTACCTCCGCACCGGGGAGCTGTTTTTT.